These 23 T cell receptor beta chains were all obtained from the same sample, sequenced in a study of blood T cell repertoires in COVID-19 (TCRdb year 2020). The protocol used for the library was the immunoSEQ multiplex PCR assay. TCRdb provides this immuneACCESS table in a form limited to in-frame rearrangements. Some clones are lacking; in checked studies, under half of them reflect an unresolved V gene, and why the rest are absent is not known. This sample is represented by approximately 270,000 clones; around 93% of them were singletons. More than 1% of the sample comes from the top ten. The sequenced material came from PBMCs or T cells enriched from blood (not recorded which). All receptors derive from a human donor in a cohort exposed to, infected with or recovered from COVID-19 (not recorded which). The donor label of this sample is uncertain.

Worth noting for this clone: The sample carries other DNA sequences with the same CDR3. CDR3 sequence: CASGAPPYEQYF. DNA for the CDR3: TGCGCCAGCGGGGCACCTCCTTATGAGCAGTACTTC. V and J are TRBV10-2 and TRBJ2-7; perhaps TRBD1 as D (5 bases). This CDR3 has 12 amino acids. Germline assignment: CDR1 WSHSY and CDR2 SAAADI. The V end was cut by 8 bases, the J end by 7 bases, with 15 bases between.

V usage is TRBV6-6 and J usage is TRBJ1-2; 9 bases are a match to TRBD1. V lost 8 bases and J lost 4; bases outside the gene matches: 5. Germline V lookup: CDR1 MNHNY, CDR2 SVGAGI (reference sequence). The CDR3 covers 13 residues. In DNA form, the CDR3 reads TGTGCCAGCCGGACAGGGGCAGGCTATGGCTACACCTTC. Amino acid sequence: CASRTGAGYGYTF.

This rearrangement joins TRBV19 to TRBJ2-4, with 8 nucleotides matching TRBD1. The ends lost 6 bases at V and 2 bases at J; junction bases unmatched: 9. The germline V gene has CDR1 LNHDA and CDR2 SQIVND (reference sequence). The CDR3 has 16 amino acids. The CDR3 sequence is CASRDRAQRTKNIQYF. The DNA of the CDR3 is TGTGCCAGTAGGGACAGGGCCCAGAGAACCAAAAACATTCAGTACTTC.

For the CDR3, the DNA is TGTGCCAGCAGCCCACACCAGAACACTGAAGCTTTCTTT. This translates into CASSPHQNTEAFF. The rearrangement uses TRBV7-2 and TRBJ1-1; unclear D gene. Trimming took 5 bases from V and 1 from J, leaving 8 bases between them. Germline V lookup: CDR1 SGHTA, CDR2 FQGNSA. The CDR3 runs to 13 residues.

The genes are TRBV18 and TRBJ1-2; TRBD1 matches 7 bases. V lost 2 bases and J lost 0; bases outside the gene matches: 9. The V gene's germline CDR1 is KGHSH and CDR2 LQKENI. The CDR3 is 17 residues long. This chain's CDR3 is CASSPRDRVASNYGYTF. The CDR3 DNA follows: TGTGCCAGCTCACCAAGGGACAGAGTAGCCTCTAACTATGGCTACACCTTC.

The chain employs TRBV19 and TRBJ2-5; 7 nucleotides match TRBD2. Germline CDR1 reads LNHDA; CDR2 reads SQIVND (reference sequence). Unmatched junction bases numbered 8, after V lost 6 bases and J lost 4 bases. The CDR3 is 14 residues long. The CDR3 bases are TGTGCCAGTAGCTCCCGGGGGGTGTCAGAGACCCAGTACTTC. Translation gives CASSSRGVSETQYF.

Comments on this clone: Mismatch with germline at one junction end may stem from a read error. The rearrangement uses TRBV30 and TRBJ1-2; D unresolved. Germline loops: CDR1 GTSNPN, CDR2 SVGIG (reference sequence). The CDR3 covers 12 residues. The CDR3 DNA follows: TGTGCCTGGAGCAACGGGATCGGAGGCTTCTCCTTC. Its translation is CAWSNGIGGFSF.

The rearrangement joins TRBV7-9 to TRBJ2-1; D gene unclear. V gave up 2 bases and J gave up 6 bases, with 17 bases separating them. Germline V gene data show CDR1 as SEHNR and CDR2 as FQNEAQ (reference sequence). The CDR3 has 16 residues. The CDR3 bases are TGTGCCAGCAGCTTACTTAGTTCCCTCCGTCCCAATGAGCAGTTCTTC. Residues: CASSLLSSLRPNEQFF.

This chain connects TRBV10-2 to TRBJ1-2; D might be TRBD1 (5 bases). Germline V gene data show CDR1 as WSHSY and CDR2 as SAAADI. CDR3 length equals 14 residues. V was pared by 7 bases and J by 4 bases, with 16 bases between. The CDR3 protein is CASTSRGLGYGYTF. The CDR3 coding sequence is TGCGCCAGCACCAGTAGGGGCCTGGGCTATGGCTACACCTTC.

This chain links TRBV10-3 with TRBJ1-1; D is unresolved. The germline V gene encodes CDR1 ENHRY and CDR2 SYGVKD. The CDR3 runs 14 residues. Trimming stripped 5 bases from V and 4 bases from J, with 14 bases between. This chain's CDR3 is CAISHTSAGTEAFF. CDR3 nucleotides: TGTGCCATCAGTCATACAAGCGCCGGCACTGAAGCTTTCTTT.

V and J are TRBV24-1 and TRBJ2-5, with a weak D call TRBD2 (6 bases). The CDR3 covers 15 residues. Trimming pared 4 bases from V and 5 bases from J, leaving 16 bases between. Germline V CDR1 and CDR2: KGHDR, SFDVKD. Here the CDR3 reads CATSDPGEFGETQYF. The CDR3 DNA sequence: TGTGCCACCAGTGACCCGGGGGAGTTTGGGGAGACCCAGTACTTC.

V and J are TRBV10-3 and TRBJ2-7; 9 nucleotides align to TRBD1. The CDR3 loop spans 14 amino acids. After removal of 11 bases from V and 3 bases from J, the junction contained 11 bases not matched to a gene. Per the germline V gene, CDR1 is ENHRY and CDR2 is SYGVKD. The CDR3 region has the DNA TGTGCCTCGAAACTACCGGGACAGGGCTACGAGCAGTACTTC. Amino acids: CASKLPGQGYEQYF.

This clone was seen only once. The chain uses TRBV5-1 and TRBJ1-2, with 9 positions matching TRBD1. V gave up 3 bases and J gave up 3 bases; unmatched junction bases: 6. Germline V gives CDR1 SGHRS, CDR2 YFSETQ. The length of the CDR3 is 15 residues. The CDR3 DNA reads TGCGCCAGCAGCTCGACAGGGGGGGTTGACTATGGCTACACCTTC. As protein: CASSSTGGVDYGYTF.

This clone was detected only a few times. This rearrangement joins TRBV7-8 to TRBJ2-2; maybe TRBD2 (6 bases). The CDR3 has 15 residues. Germline loops: CDR1 SGHVS, CDR2 FQNEAQ. The ends were cut back, 5 bases at V and 2 bases at J, with 12 bases in the middle. In DNA form, the CDR3 reads TGTGCCAGCAGCCGGGAGCGGTTAAACACCGGGGAGCTGTTTTTT. Encoded protein: CASSRERLNTGELFF.

The V call is TRBV4-1, the J call TRBJ1-6; 7 bases are a match to TRBD1. Trimming took 3 bases from V and 11 from J; bases not matched to a gene: 4. This CDR3 has 13 residues. Germline values: CDR1 MGHRA, CDR2 YSYEKL. The CDR3 sequence is CASSQTGSAPLHF. CDR3 sequence (DNA): TGCGCCAGCAGCCAGACAGGGTCCGCACCCCTCCACTTT.

J is TRBJ2-2 and V is TRBV27; tentative D call: TRBD1 (7 bases). Germline CDR1 is MNHEY and CDR2 is SMNVEV (reference sequence). This CDR3 contains 16 residues. Deletions cut 7 bases from V and 5 bases from J, with 20 bases between. The CDR3 DNA is TGTGCCAGCACCTTAATTCAGGGGGAGGTTACCGGGGAGCTGTTTTTT. Translating it yields CASTLIQGEVTGELFF.

The V call is TRBV5-4, the J call TRBJ1-4, with D perhaps TRBD1 (5 bases). Germline V gene sequence: CDR1 SGHNT, CDR2 YYREEE (reference sequence). The CDR3 consists of 14 residues. Trimming stripped 4 bases from V and 6 bases from J, with 13 bases between. The DNA of the CDR3 is TGTGCCAGCAGCCCGGACACCTGGCATGAAAAACTGTTTTTT. It yields the protein CASSPDTWHEKLFF.

The CDR3 loop is CAISAGPGTGGEKLFF. The DNA of the CDR3 is TGTGCCATCAGTGCGGGCCCCGGGACAGGGGGAGAAAAACTGTTTTTT. The V call is TRBV10-3, the J call TRBJ1-4; 11 positions match TRBD1. This CDR3 is built from 16 residues. The J segment lost 8 bases and the V segment lost 4 bases, leaving 9 bases of the junction unmatched. CDR1 and CDR2 (germline): ENHRY, SYGVKD.

This clone was seen a single time. This chain joins TRBV11-2 and TRBJ1-1; D uncertain. The CDR3 runs to 13 residues. From germline, CDR1 is SGHAT and CDR2 FQNNGV. Trimming took 0 bases from V and 8 from J, leaving 10 bases between them. DNA of the CDR3: TGTGCCAGCAGCTTAGATTCACAGCGGGAAGCTTTCTTT. This encodes CASSLDSQREAFF. Full variable domain (rest looked up from reference TRBV11-2 and TRBJ1-1): EAGVAQSPRYKIIEKRQSVAFWCNPISGHATLYWYQQILGQGPKLLIQFQNNGVVDDSQLPKDRFSAERLKGVDSTLKIQPAKLEDSAVYLCASSLDSQREAFFGQGTRLTVV.

CDR3 amino acids: CASNTPGNTNYGYTF. As DNA, the CDR3 is TGCGCCAGCAACACCCCGGGGAACACTAACTATGGCTACACCTTC. The rearrangement uses TRBV4-1 and TRBJ1-2; D is unresolved. Germline values: CDR1 MGHRA, CDR2 YSYEKL. V was clipped by 7 bases and J by 0 bases, with 15 bases between them. The CDR3 covers 15 residues.

The chain employs TRBV7-9 and TRBJ1-5; possibly TRBD1 for D (6 bases). The germline gives CDR1 SEHNR, CDR2 FQNEAQ (reference sequence). The CDR3 runs to 13 residues. Trimming removed 5 bases from V and 7 bases from J, with 12 bases in between. The CDR3 DNA sequence: TGTGCCAGCAGCGGAGAAGGGGGACAGCCCCAGCATTTT. Translation gives CASSGEGGQPQHF.

CDR3 region: CASSPGTGIYEQYF. The CDR3 DNA follows: TGTGCCAGTAGTCCGGGGACAGGGATCTACGAGCAGTACTTC. The chain combines TRBV19 with TRBJ2-7; the match to TRBD1 covers 9 bases. The ends lost 5 bases at V and 3 bases at J; junction bases unmatched: 5. Per the germline V gene, CDR1 is LNHDA and CDR2 is SQIVND (reference sequence). CDR3 length: 14 amino acids.

This chain joins TRBV10-3 and TRBJ1-3; 7 bases line up with TRBD1. The CDR3 runs to 16 residues. Looked up from germline, CDR1 is ENHRY and CDR2 is SYGVKD. After removal of 3 bases from V and 4 bases from J, the junction contained 9 bases not matched to a gene. CDR3 sequence: CAISDRQGGKGNTIYF. CDR3 DNA: TGTGCCATCAGTGACCGACAGGGAGGAAAAGGAAACACCATATATTTT.